This TCR beta chain emerged from a study of cytomegalovirus exposure and HLA in healthy donors. The study's findings and limits: A later analysis reportedly identified an Asian-associated ancestry cluster as carrying fewer N-insertions than the roughly 600-donor mean. TCR beta chains associated with HLA were, in a later analysis, more clonally expanded than equally common others.

Trimming shortened V by 5 bases and J by 5 bases, and 12 bases separated the two germline ends. The CDR3 covers 13 residues. CDR1 is MRHNA and CDR2 is SNTAGT in the germline V gene. In regard to this clone: Its antigen is undetermined.

The PCR employed 60 Vbeta primers together with 13 Jbeta primers. Authors' processing steps: Per a later analysis, the number of unique TCR beta chains was some 80 million, of which roughly 11 million were shared. Using immunoSEQ multiplex PCR, the repertoire was profiled, and TCRdb retains in-frame clones only, with some absent. The V and J calls and clone size were taken over from that table, and D and trimming were inferred from the DNA. This sample yields 150,000 to 200,000 clones, of which 80% to 85% are seen a single time; approximately 4% belongs to the top ten. Source material: PBMCs. This receptor was taken from a man between 45 and 60 years old in good health and CMV-seropositive. The chain couples TRBV6-4 to TRBJ2-5, with D possibly being TRBD1 (7 bases). The CDR3 DNA sequence: TGTGCCAGCAGTTCGGCAGGGGGGGAGACCCAGTACTTC. Amino acids: CASSSAGGETQYF.